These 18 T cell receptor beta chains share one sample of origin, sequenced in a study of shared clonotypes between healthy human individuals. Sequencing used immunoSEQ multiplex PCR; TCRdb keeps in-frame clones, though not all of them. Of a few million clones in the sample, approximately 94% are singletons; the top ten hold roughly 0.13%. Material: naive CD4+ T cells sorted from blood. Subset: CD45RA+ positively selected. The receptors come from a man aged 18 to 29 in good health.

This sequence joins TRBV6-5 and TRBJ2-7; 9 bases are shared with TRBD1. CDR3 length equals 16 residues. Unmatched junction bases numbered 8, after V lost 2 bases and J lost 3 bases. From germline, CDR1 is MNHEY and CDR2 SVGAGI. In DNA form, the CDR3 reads TGTGCCAGCAGTTACCGACCGGGGACAGGGATCTACGAGCAGTACTTC. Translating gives CASSYRPGTGIYEQYF.

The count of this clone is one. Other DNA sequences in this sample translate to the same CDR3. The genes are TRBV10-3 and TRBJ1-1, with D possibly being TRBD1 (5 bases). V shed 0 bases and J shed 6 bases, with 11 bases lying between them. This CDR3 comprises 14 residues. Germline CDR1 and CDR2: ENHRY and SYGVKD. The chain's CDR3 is CAISESPGKAEAFF. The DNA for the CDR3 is TGTGCCATCAGTGAGTCTCCAGGGAAAGCTGAAGCTTTCTTT.

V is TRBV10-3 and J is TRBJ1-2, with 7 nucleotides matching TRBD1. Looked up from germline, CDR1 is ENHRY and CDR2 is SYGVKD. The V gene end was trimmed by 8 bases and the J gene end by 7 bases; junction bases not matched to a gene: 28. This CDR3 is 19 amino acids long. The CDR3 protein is CAIGGDFTGAAPFSVGYTF. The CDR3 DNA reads TGTGCCATCGGCGGGGACTTTACAGGGGCGGCCCCATTTTCTGTTGGCTACACCTTC.

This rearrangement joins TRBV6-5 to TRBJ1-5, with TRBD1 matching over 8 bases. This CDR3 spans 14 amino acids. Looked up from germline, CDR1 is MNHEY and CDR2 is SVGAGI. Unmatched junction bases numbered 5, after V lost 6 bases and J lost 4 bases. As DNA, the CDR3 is TGTGCCAGCAGGACAACAGGGGGTAATCAGCCCCAGCATTTT. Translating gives CASRTTGGNQPQHF.

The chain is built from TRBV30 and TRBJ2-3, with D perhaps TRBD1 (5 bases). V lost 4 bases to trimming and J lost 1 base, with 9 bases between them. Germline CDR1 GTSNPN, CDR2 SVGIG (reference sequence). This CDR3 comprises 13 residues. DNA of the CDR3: TGTGCCTGGAAGGGCAGGGGCACAGATACGCAGTATTTT. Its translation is CAWKGRGTDTQYF.

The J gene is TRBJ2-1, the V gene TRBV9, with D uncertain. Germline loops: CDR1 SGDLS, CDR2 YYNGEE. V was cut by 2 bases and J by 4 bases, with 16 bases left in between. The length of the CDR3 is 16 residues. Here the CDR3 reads CASSVSSHSTYNEQFF. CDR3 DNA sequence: TGTGCCAGCAGCGTCTCGTCCCACTCAACTTACAATGAGCAGTTCTTC.

CDR3 bases: TGTGCCAGCAGTTCCACAGGGGGCGAGGACACTGAAGCTTTCTTT. Its translation: CASSSTGGEDTEAFF. The chain links TRBV28 to TRBJ1-1; 9 nucleotides match TRBD1. Per germline, CDR1 MDHEN and CDR2 SYDVKM. This CDR3 is 15 amino acids long. Trimming took 4 bases from V and 3 from J; bases not matched to a gene: 6.

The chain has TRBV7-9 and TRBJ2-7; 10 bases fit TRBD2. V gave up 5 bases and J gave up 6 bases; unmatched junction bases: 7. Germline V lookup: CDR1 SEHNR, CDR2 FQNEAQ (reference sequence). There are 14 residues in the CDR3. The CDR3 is CASSPGTSAVEQYF. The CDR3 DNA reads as TGTGCCAGCAGCCCAGGGACTAGCGCCGTCGAGCAGTACTTC. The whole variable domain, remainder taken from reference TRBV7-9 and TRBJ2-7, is DTGVSQNPRHKITKRGQNVTFRCDPISEHNRLYWYRQTLGQGPEFLTYFQNEAQLEKSRLLSDRFSAERPKGSFSTLEIQRTEQGDSAMYLCASSPGTSAVEQYFGPGTRLTVT.

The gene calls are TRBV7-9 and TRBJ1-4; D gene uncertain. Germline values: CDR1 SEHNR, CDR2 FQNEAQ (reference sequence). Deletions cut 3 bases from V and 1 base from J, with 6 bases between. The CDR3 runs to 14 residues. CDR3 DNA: TGTGCCAGCAGCTTTTCGGAAACTAATGAAAAACTGTTTTTT. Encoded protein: CASSFSETNEKLFF.

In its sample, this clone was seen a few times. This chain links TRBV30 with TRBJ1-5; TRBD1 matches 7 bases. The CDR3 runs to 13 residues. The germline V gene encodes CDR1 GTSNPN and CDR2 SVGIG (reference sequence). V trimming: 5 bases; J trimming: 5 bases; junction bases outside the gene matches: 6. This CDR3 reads CAWGQGGYQPQHF. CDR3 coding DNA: TGTGCCTGGGGGCAGGGGGGCTATCAGCCCCAGCATTTT.

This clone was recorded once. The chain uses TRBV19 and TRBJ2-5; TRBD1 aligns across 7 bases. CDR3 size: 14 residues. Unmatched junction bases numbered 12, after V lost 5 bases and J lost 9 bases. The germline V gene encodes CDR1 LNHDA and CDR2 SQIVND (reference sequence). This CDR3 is CASSEPQGIGPQYF. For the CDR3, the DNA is TGTGCCAGTAGTGAACCACAGGGGATCGGGCCCCAGTACTTC.

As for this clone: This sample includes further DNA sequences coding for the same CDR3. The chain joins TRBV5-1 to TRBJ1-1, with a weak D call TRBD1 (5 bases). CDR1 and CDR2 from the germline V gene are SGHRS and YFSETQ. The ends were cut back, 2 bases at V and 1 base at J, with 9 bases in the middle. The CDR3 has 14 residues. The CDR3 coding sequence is TGCGCCAGCAGCTTCGGGACGGCGAACACTGAAGCTTTCTTT. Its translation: CASSFGTANTEAFF.

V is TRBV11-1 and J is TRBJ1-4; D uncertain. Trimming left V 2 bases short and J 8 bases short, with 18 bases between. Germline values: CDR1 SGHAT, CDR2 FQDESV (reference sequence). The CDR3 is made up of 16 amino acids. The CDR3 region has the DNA TGTGCCAGCAGCTTATATCGTCCGGGCTTGAAAGAAAAACTGTTTTTT. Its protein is CASSLYRPGLKEKLFF.

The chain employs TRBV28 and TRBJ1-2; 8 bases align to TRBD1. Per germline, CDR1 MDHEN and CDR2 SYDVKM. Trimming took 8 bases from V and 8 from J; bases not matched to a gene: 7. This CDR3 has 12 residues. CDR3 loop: CASSGGRYGYTF. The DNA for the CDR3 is TGTGCCAGCTCAGGGGGCAGGTACGGCTACACCTTC.

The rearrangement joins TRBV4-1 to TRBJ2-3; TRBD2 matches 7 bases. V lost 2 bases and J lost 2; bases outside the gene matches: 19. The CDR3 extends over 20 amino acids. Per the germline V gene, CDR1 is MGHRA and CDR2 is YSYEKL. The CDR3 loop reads CASSQFGGGGGPKLTDTQYF. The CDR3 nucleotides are TGCGCCAGCAGCCAATTTGGAGGCGGGGGTGGCCCTAAACTCACAGATACGCAGTATTTT.

DNA for the CDR3: TGCGCCAGCGGCCCCTTGGTTCGGGGGGGTCAGAATTCACCCCTCCACTTT. It yields the protein CASGPLVRGGQNSPLHF. The genes are TRBV23-1 and TRBJ1-6; D possibly corresponds to TRBD1 (5 bases). TRBV23-1 falls under the ORF class, with uncertain function. V lost 8 bases and J lost 7, with 24 bases in between. The CDR3 extends over 17 amino acids.

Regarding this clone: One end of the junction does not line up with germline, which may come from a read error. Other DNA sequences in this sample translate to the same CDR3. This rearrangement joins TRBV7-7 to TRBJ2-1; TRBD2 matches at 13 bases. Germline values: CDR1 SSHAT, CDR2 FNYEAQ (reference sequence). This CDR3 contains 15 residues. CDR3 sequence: CASSFGLAGVNEQFF. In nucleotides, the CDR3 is TGTGCTAGCAGCTTTGGACTAGCGGGAGTAAATGAGCAGTTCTTC.

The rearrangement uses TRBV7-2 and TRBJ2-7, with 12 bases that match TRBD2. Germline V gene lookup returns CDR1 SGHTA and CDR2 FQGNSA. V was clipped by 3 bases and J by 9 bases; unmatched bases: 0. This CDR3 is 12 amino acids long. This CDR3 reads CASSLTSGRQYF. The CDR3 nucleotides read TGTGCCAGCAGCTTGACTAGCGGGAGGCAGTACTTC. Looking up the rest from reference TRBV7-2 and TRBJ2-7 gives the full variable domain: GAGVSQSPSNKVTEKGKDVELRCDPISGHTALYWYRQSLGQGLEFLIYFQGNSAPDKSGLPSDRFSAERTGGSVSTLTIQRTQQEDSAVYLCASSLTSGRQYFGPGTRLTVT.